This T cell receptor beta chain was found in a study of persistence of HIV-infected CD4 T cells. Cells were stimulated with overlapping HIV-1 Gag 15-mer peptides. CD4+ T cells upregulating both CD40 ligand and CD69 were sorted as responding cells. V lost 3 bases to trimming and J lost 5 bases, with 10 bases between them. The CDR3 covers 13 residues. About this clone itself: Its target is unknown.

The libraries were made with immunoSEQ version 4 in survey mode. Libraries were prepared by immunoSEQ multiplex PCR; TCRdb keeps only in-frame clonotypes and omits some of them. The sample consists of 23,000 or so clones, approximately 74% of them appearing once. Here the sequenced sample was CD4+ T cells sorted from PBMCs after roughly 18-hour stimulation, taken from a patient who received antiretroviral therapy. The TCR originated in an adult man with HIV who was CMV-seropositive. The rearrangement uses TRBV12-3 or TRBV12-4 and TRBJ1-1; no clear D. The CDR3 reads CASSFNGGTEAFF. The CDR3 DNA reads as TGTGCCAGCAGTTTCAACGGCGGGACTGAAGCTTTCTTT.